Sequencing of this T cell receptor (beta chain) was carried out in a study of cytomegalovirus exposure and HLA in healthy donors. Looked up from germline, CDR1 is GTSNPN and CDR2 is SVGIG (reference sequence). The CDR3 runs to 15 residues. The ends were cut back, 0 bases at V and 0 bases at J, with 12 bases in the middle. In the PCR, 60 Vbeta and 13 Jbeta primers were used. The data were produced by immunoSEQ multiplex PCR, yet TCRdb's version contains in-frame clones alone and is incomplete. This table holds 110,000 to 150,000 clones, about two thirds found once. A few counts support this clone. The material sequenced was PBMCs. The sequence came from a man between 60 and 70 years old in good health and CMV-seronegative. The chain combines TRBV30 with TRBJ2-7; tentative D call: TRBD2 (5 bases). DNA of the CDR3: TGTGCCTGGAGTGTATGGCGCGGGTTCTCCTACGAGCAGTACTTC. Residues: CAWSVWRGFSYEQYF.